This T cell receptor (beta chain) originates from a study of shared clonotypes between healthy human individuals. Original processing methods: Because ImmunoSEQ provided only junction sequences with no quality scores, the filtering differed. The method was immunoSEQ multiplex PCR; TCRdb's version includes in-frame clones alone and lacks a portion of them. V and J calls and clone size are copied from that table; D and trimming were computed from the DNA. This sample has about a million clones; about 72% occur once, and the top ten carry 0.89%. Concerning this clone itself: Its antigen is as yet unknown.

Study results and caveats: Only blood was sampled; tissue repertoires likely differ.

This clonotype was sampled from a man aged 18 to 29 in good health. Some clones in this sample may be carry-over from other donors' samples. The specimen sequenced was memory CD4+ T cells from PBMCs. Subset reported: CD45RA-negative fraction.

CDR3 amino acids: CASSLDPGQPQHF. Written as DNA, the CDR3 is TGTGCCAGCAGCCTCGACCCAGGGCAGCCCCAGCATTTT. The rearrangement links TRBV7-2 to TRBJ1-5; D might be TRBD1 (5 bases). This CDR3 is 13 amino acids long. The germline V and J ends were trimmed by 5 bases and 7 bases, with 12 bases remaining between them. Germline-derived CDR1 and CDR2 are SGHTA and FQGNSA.